The rows below give T cell receptor beta chains drawn from one sample of a study of T cells in Graves' hyperthyroidism and ophthalmopathy. TCRdb redid the calling of the multiplex PCR reads with MiXCR, one entry per CDR3 protein. The data hold about 46,000 distinct CDR3 sequences, with about 52% observed a single time. The sequenced sample consisted of peripheral blood or thyroid tissue (not recorded which). Every receptor here comes from a woman aged 50 to 60 with Graves' hyperthyroidism. Each CDR3 is given with its conserved first and last residue.

TRBV2	CARDFDRSTYEQYF
TRBV5-1	CASSLGQGAKAYEQYF
TRBV12-3/TRBV12-4	CASSLGAGALNTEKLFF
TRBV7-2	CASSLTPPDTQYF
TRBV5-1	CASSLVWGETSGSPLSYEQYF
TRBV10-1	CASPGQGKRNEQYF
TRBV10-3	CAIGGSSGSTGYEQYF
TRBV7-9	CASSSRGGVQYF
TRBV10-3	CAITERGGNYGYTF
TRBV6-6	CASSYSSLAGGQNTGELFF